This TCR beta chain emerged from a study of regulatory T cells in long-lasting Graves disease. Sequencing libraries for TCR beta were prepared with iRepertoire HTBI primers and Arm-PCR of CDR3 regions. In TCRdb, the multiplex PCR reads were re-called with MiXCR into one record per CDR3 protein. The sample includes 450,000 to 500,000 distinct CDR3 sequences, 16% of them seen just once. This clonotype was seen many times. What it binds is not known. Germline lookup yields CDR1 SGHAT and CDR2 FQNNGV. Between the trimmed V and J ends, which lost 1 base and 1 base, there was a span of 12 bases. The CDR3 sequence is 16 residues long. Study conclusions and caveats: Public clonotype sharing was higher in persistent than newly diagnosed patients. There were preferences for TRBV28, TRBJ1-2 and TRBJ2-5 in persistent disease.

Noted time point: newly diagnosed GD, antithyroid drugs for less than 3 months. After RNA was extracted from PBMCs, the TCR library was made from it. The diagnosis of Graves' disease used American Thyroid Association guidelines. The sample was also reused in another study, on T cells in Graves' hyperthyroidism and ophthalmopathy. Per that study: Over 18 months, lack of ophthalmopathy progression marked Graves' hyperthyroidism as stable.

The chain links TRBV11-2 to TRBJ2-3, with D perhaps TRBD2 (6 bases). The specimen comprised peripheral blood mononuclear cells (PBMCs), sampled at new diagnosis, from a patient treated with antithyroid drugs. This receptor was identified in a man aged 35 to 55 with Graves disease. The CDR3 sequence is CASSLAGRDRTDTQYF. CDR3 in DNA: TGTGCCAGCAGCTTAGCTGGGCGGGACCGCACAGATACGCAGTATTTT.